This entry features one T cell receptor beta chain sequence. The antigen is unknown. The CDR3 consists of 15 residues. CDR1 is SGHAT and CDR2 is FQNNGV in the germline V gene. Trimming took off 3 bases at V and 2 bases at J, with 10 bases between the two ends. MiXCR, run by TCRdb on the reads, gives a single entry per CDR3 protein. The sample yields over 250,000 distinct CDR3 sequences, 20% to 30% seen once. These data are taken from a study of T cell repertoires in cytomegalovirus infection. Turning to the study itself: Public TCR beta signatures provided an indication of both CMV infection and a matching HLA type. Study-wide points: There were HLA-C-restricted CMV-specific TCR beta clonotypes dominating the ex vivo response. People with CMV and the relevant HLA were identified by cumulative public TCR beta family frequency.

The chain is built from TRBV11-2 and TRBJ2-2, with no clear D. The sequence was collected from a human donor in good health (CMV status not recorded). Some clones in this sample may be carry-over from other donors' samples. The sample comprised PBMCs. This CDR3 reads CASSFLLPNTGELFF. The CDR3 bases are TGTGCCAGCAGCTTCCTTCTACCAAACACCGGGGAGCTGTTTTTT.